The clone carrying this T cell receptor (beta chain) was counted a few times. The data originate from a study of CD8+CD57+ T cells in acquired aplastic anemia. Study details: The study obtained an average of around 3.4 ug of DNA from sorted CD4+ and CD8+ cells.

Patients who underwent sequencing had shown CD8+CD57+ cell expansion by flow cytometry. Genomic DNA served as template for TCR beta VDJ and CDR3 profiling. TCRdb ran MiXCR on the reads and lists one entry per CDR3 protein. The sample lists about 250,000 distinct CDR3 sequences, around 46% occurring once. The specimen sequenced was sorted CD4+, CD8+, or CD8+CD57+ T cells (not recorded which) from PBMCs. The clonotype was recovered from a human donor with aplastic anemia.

CDR3 sequence: CATSRGLAGGPTDTQYF. CDR3 sequence (DNA): TGTGCCACCAGCAGGGGGCTAGCGGGAGGGCCCACAGATACGCAGTATTTT. This sequence joins TRBV15 and TRBJ2-3; TRBD2 aligns across 12 bases. V trimming: 3 bases; J trimming: 2 bases; junction bases outside the gene matches: 6. The germline gives CDR1 LNHNV, CDR2 YYDKDF (reference sequence). This CDR3 region has 17 residues.